One sample yielded the 28 T cell receptor beta chains listed below, sequenced in a study of T cells in Graves' hyperthyroidism and ophthalmopathy (dated by TCRdb to about 2019). The protocol used for the library was multiplex PCR. TCRdb shows the sequencer as Illumina HiSeq 2000. Amplification of TCR beta CDR3 regions was carried out from RNA transcripts. The first round of RT-PCR for the TCR CDR3 was performed with the HTBI primer set and the Qiagen OneStep RT-PCR kit. TCRdb applied fastp at Q25 and MiXCR to the public reads, then kept only in-frame beta chains. Duplicate CDR3 protein sequences are folded into a single record with the most common DNA and genes. Across this sample there are 350,000 to 400,000 distinct CDR3 sequences, with just under 15% seen only once. Around a third of the sample rests with the top ten. The source material was blood. These receptors originate from a woman aged 25 to 39 with Graves' hyperthyroidism.

This clonotype appeared many times. The chain uses TRBV2 and TRBJ1-1, with 7 bases identical to TRBD1. This CDR3 is 16 amino acids long. The germline V gene encodes CDR1 SNHLY and CDR2 FYNNEI. V dropped 6 bases and J dropped 4; count of bases not matched to a gene: 14. The CDR3 loop reads CASRIGTATRGTEAFF. The CDR3 bases are TGTGCCAGCAGGATCGGGACAGCGACGCGGGGCACTGAAGCTTTCTTT.

The rearrangement joins TRBV11-2 to TRBJ1-2; 8 bases are shared with TRBD1. This CDR3 spans 14 amino acids. V trimming: 3 bases; J trimming: 8 bases; junction bases outside the gene matches: 8. Germline V gene lookup returns CDR1 SGHAT and CDR2 FQNNGV. CDR3 sequence reads: CASSLSTGASGYTF. CDR3 sequence (DNA): TGTGCCAGCAGCTTGTCGACAGGGGCTTCCGGCTACACCTTC.

CDR3 protein: CASRRNPLAGDEGSNQPQHF. CDR3 coding DNA: TGCGCCAGCAGGAGAAATCCCCTCGCGGGGGATGAGGGGAGCAATCAGCCCCAGCATTTT. The chain links TRBV4-1 to TRBJ1-5, with D maybe TRBD1 (5 bases). The CDR3 has 20 residues. The ends were cut back, 6 bases at V and 1 base at J, with 28 bases in the middle. Looked up from germline, CDR1 is MGHRA and CDR2 is YSYEKL.

This clonotype turned up a few times. The chain combines TRBV4-2 with TRBJ2-3; tentative D call: TRBD2 (7 bases). V was cut by 10 bases and J by 0 bases, with 14 bases left in between. Germline V gene sequence: CDR1 LGHNA, CDR2 YNFKEQ. This CDR3 comprises 14 residues. This CDR3 reads CATGGRESTDTQYF. The CDR3 region has the DNA TGTGCCACCGGGGGGCGGGAGAGCACAGATACGCAGTATTTT.

In its sample, this clonotype was seen a few times. This chain connects TRBV20-1 to TRBJ2-3; 14 bases line up with TRBD2. Germline-derived CDR1 and CDR2 are DFQATT and SNEGSKA (reference sequence). The CDR3 is made up of 17 amino acids. Trimming cost V 3 bases and J 5 bases; bases outside gene matches: 10. The CDR3 coding sequence is TGCAGTGCTAGTCTGTTGGGACTAGCGGGAGAAGGAGATACGCAGTATTTT. Its translation is CSASLLGLAGEGDTQYF.

This clonotype has at least ten counts. The rearrangement joins TRBV20-1 to TRBJ2-7, with 9 bases lining up with TRBD2. The CDR3 has 15 residues. V was clipped by 5 bases and J by 2 bases; unmatched bases: 10. Per the germline V gene, CDR1 is DFQATT and CDR2 is SNEGSKA (reference sequence). This CDR3 reads CSAPPGGGRAYEQYF. CDR3 in DNA: TGCAGTGCTCCACCCGGCGGCGGGAGGGCCTACGAGCAGTACTTC.

This clonotype was counted only a few times. CDR3 sequence reads: CSASRETYQETQYF. The CDR3 DNA is TGCAGTGCTAGCCGGGAGACGTACCAAGAGACCCAGTACTTC. The chain carries TRBV20-1 and TRBJ2-5; a possible D gene is TRBD2 (6 bases). The CDR3 contains 14 residues. The germline V gene encodes CDR1 DFQATT and CDR2 SNEGSKA (reference sequence). V was pared by 3 bases and J by 0 bases, with 11 bases between.

The J gene is TRBJ1-1, the V gene TRBV19, with D unclear. In germline, CDR1 is LNHDA, CDR2 SQIVND (reference sequence). The CDR3 contains 13 residues. V shed 7 bases and J shed 3 bases, with 12 bases lying between them. CDR3 in amino acids: CASTSLPHTEAFF. In DNA form, the CDR3 reads TGTGCCAGTACCTCACTTCCGCACACTGAAGCTTTCTTT.

In its sample, this clonotype was seen many times. V and J are TRBV12-3 or TRBV12-4 and TRBJ1-2; D gene unclear. This CDR3 is 17 amino acids long. V was shortened by 6 bases and J by 3 bases, with 23 bases between the two germline ends. CDR3 residues: CASSPDPVRPGDYGYTF. CDR3 nucleotides: TGTGCCAGCAGCCCCGATCCAGTTAGGCCTGGTGACTATGGCTACACCTTC.

The sample holds many counts of this clonotype. The CDR3 coding sequence is TGCAGTGTAGATATGATCCCGGGACAGGGATACACTGAAGCTTTCTTT. Amino acids: CSVDMIPGQGYTEAFF. The chain joins TRBV20-1 to TRBJ1-1; 9 nucleotides line up with TRBD1. With 7 bases clipped from V and 3 bases from J, the junction kept 15 bases outside the gene matches. This CDR3 has 16 amino acids. Germline CDR1 reads DFQATT; CDR2 reads SNEGSKA (reference sequence).

This clonotype was found a few times. This rearrangement joins TRBV30 to TRBJ1-3; D is ambiguous. V was trimmed by 2 bases and J by 3 bases, leaving 8 bases between them. There are 13 residues in the CDR3. The germline V gene has CDR1 GTSNPN and CDR2 SVGIG (reference sequence). DNA of the CDR3: TGTGCCTGGAGTCCCGACTTTGGAAACACCATATATTTT. It yields the protein CAWSPDFGNTIYF.

In this sample, this clonotype turned up many times. The CDR3 spells CASSQDPRGGGTDTQYF. CDR3 nucleotides: TGTGCCAGCAGCCAAGATCCTCGAGGTGGGGGCACAGATACGCAGTATTTT. This rearrangement joins TRBV4-2 to TRBJ2-3; no definite D call. V lost 0 bases and J lost 1, with 14 bases in between. The CDR3 contains 17 residues. Germline CDR1 reads LGHNA; CDR2 reads YNFKEQ.

This clonotype has a count of ten or more. In nucleotides, the CDR3 is TGTGCCAGCAGTCAAGAGGGTCAGCCCCAGCATTTT. It codes for CASSQEGQPQHF. The V gene is TRBV12-3 or TRBV12-4, the J gene TRBJ1-5; D unclear. Trimming left V 5 bases short and J 6 bases short, with 8 bases between. The CDR3 extends over 12 amino acids.

Many counts were recorded for this clonotype. V usage is TRBV7-2 and J usage is TRBJ2-7; possibly TRBD1 or TRBD2 for D (5 bases each). CDR1 and CDR2 (germline): SGHTA, FQGNSA. Between the trimmed V and J ends, which lost 0 bases and 5 bases, there was a span of 11 bases. The length of the CDR3 is 14 residues. The CDR3 bases are TGTGCCAGCAGCTTAGCAGGCAGGGACCACGAGCAGTACTTC. It translates to CASSLAGRDHEQYF. Filled out from reference TRBV7-2 and TRBJ2-7, the complete variable domain reads GAGVSQSPSNKVTEKGKDVELRCDPISGHTALYWYRQSLGQGLEFLIYFQGNSAPDKSGLPSDRFSAERTGGSVSTLTIQRTQQEDSAVYLCASSLAGRDHEQYFGPGTRLTVT.

This clonotype showed up just a few times. The chain carries TRBV7-2 and TRBJ1-2; no clear D gene. Germline V lookup: CDR1 SGHTA, CDR2 FQGNSA. The CDR3 runs 14 residues. The V gene lost 3 bases and the J gene lost 7 bases, with 15 bases spanning the gap. Here the CDR3 reads CASSFGVSETGYTF. For the CDR3, the DNA is TGTGCCAGCAGCTTTGGGGTTTCTGAAACTGGCTACACCTTC.

This clonotype was observed many times. The genes are TRBV2 and TRBJ1-1, with D hard to call. From germline, CDR1 is SNHLY and CDR2 FYNNEI. This CDR3 has 11 amino acids. Between the trimmed V and J ends, which lost 8 bases and 10 bases, there was a span of 14 bases. CDR3: CASRAGRGAFF. The CDR3 DNA reads as TGTGCCAGCCGGGCGGGGAGAGGAGCTTTCTTT. The full variable domain, rest sourced from reference TRBV2 and TRBJ1-1, is EPEVTQTPSHQVTQMGQEVILRCVPISNHLYFYWYRQILGQKVEFLVSFYNNEISEKSEIFDDQFSVERPDGSNFTLKIRSTKLEDSAMYFCASRAGRGAFFGQGTRLTVV.

With respect to this clonotype: Just one base apart from a much larger clone, this may be a read error. V gene TRBV2 combines with J gene TRBJ2-3; 7 bases map to TRBD1. The germline V gene encodes CDR1 SNHLY and CDR2 FYNNEI. The CDR3 contains 13 residues. CDR3 sequence: CASSAQGEDAQYF. DNA of the CDR3: TGTGCCAGCAGCGCCCAGGGGGAAGATGCGCAGTATTTT. Full variable domain (remainder filled in from reference TRBV2 and TRBJ2-3): EPEVTQTPSHQVTQMGQEVILRCVPISNHLYFYWYRQILGQKVEFLVSFYNNEISEKSEIFDDQFSVERPDGSNFTLKIRSTKLEDSAMYFCASSAQGEDAQYFGPGTRLTVL.

V gene TRBV29-1 combines with J gene TRBJ2-2; 11 bases line up with TRBD2. The CDR3 runs to 17 residues. In germline, CDR1 is SQVTM, CDR2 ANQGSEA. J was trimmed by 5 bases and V by 7 bases; bases with no gene match: 15. Written as DNA, the CDR3 is TGCAGCGAAGTACAGGGGGAAATAGCGGGAGGGACCGGGGAGCTGTTTTTT. Its translation: CSEVQGEIAGGTGELFF.

In its sample, this clonotype was seen a few times. The chain recombines TRBV28 with TRBJ2-2, with 8 bases aligning to TRBD1. The V and J ends lost 1 base and 3 bases, in that order; junction bases with no gene match: 4. The CDR3 is made up of 16 amino acids. Germline values: CDR1 MDHEN, CDR2 SYDVKM. Here the CDR3 reads CASSLSGGADTGELFF. Written as DNA, the CDR3 is TGTGCCAGCAGTTTATCAGGGGGCGCAGACACCGGGGAGCTGTTTTTT.

In its sample, this clonotype was seen a few times. The CDR3 loop reads CASSPRTGVDQPQHF. In DNA form, the CDR3 reads TGTGCCAGCAGCCCCCGGACAGGGGTGGATCAGCCCCAGCATTTT. The rearrangement uses TRBV9 and TRBJ1-5; TRBD1 matches at 9 bases. The V segment lost 4 bases and the J segment 5 bases; nucleotides outside the gene matches: 7. The CDR3 covers 15 residues. CDR1 is SGDLS and CDR2 is YYNGEE in the germline V gene.

This clonotype was observed at least ten times. CDR3 nucleotides: TGTGCCAGCAGCTTTTCAACTAGCACAGCTAGCGGTAAAACCTACGAGCAGTACTTC. Translated, it gives CASSFSTSTASGKTYEQYF. The rearrangement uses TRBV7-9 and TRBJ2-7, with 7 bases matching TRBD2. J gave up 2 bases and V 3 bases, and 19 bases lay outside the gene matches. The germline V gene encodes CDR1 SEHNR and CDR2 FQNEAQ (reference sequence). The CDR3 spans 19 residues. Based on the CDR3 plus reference TRBV7-9 and TRBJ2-7, the full variable domain is DTGVSQNPRHKITKRGQNVTFRCDPISEHNRLYWYRQTLGQGPEFLTYFQNEAQLEKSRLLSDRFSAERPKGSFSTLEIQRTEQGDSAMYLCASSFSTSTASGKTYEQYFGPGTRLTVT.

This clonotype was counted only a few times. Being one base from a much bigger clone, this may be a read error. The chain couples TRBV3-1 to TRBJ2-1; 8 bases match TRBD1. The J call is uncertain, as TRBJ2-7 better fits the DNA end. CDR1 is LGHDT and CDR2 is YNNKEL in the germline V gene (reference sequence). This CDR3 is built from 15 residues. CDR3 DNA sequence: TGTGCCAGCAGCCAAGGTCAGGGGGCCTACAATGAGCAGTACTTC. It codes for CASSQGQGAYNEQYF.

CDR3 DNA sequence: TGTGCCAGCAGCGTGTACAGCAATAATTCACCCCTCCACTTT. Its protein is CASSVYSNNSPLHF. This chain joins TRBV9 and TRBJ1-6, with D uncertain. Trimming took 2 bases from V and 5 from J, leaving 8 bases between them. The germline V gene encodes CDR1 SGDLS and CDR2 YYNGEE. The CDR3 sequence is 14 residues long.

This clonotype was recorded a few times. V and J are TRBV30 and TRBJ1-6, with 12 bases fitting TRBD1. V lost 2 bases and J lost 9; bases outside the gene matches: 8. The V gene's germline CDR1 is GTSNPN and CDR2 SVGIG (reference sequence). The CDR3 consists of 16 residues. In DNA form, the CDR3 reads TGTGCCTGGAGTATCATACCGGGACAGGGGGCTTCACCCCTCCACTTT. Translated, it gives CAWSIIPGQGASPLHF.

This clonotype was seen a few times. DNA of the CDR3: TGTGCCAGCAGCGTAGGGGCTAGCGGGAACACCGGGGAGCTGTTTTTT. Protein: CASSVGASGNTGELFF. This sequence joins TRBV9 and TRBJ2-2; 7 bases align to TRBD2. Germline CDR1 reads SGDLS; CDR2 reads YYNGEE. V gave up 0 bases and J gave up 1 base; unmatched junction bases: 3. The CDR3 runs to 16 residues.

The V gene is TRBV12-3 or TRBV12-4, the J gene TRBJ2-2; weak D call: TRBD1 (6 bases). V was clipped by 1 base and J by 7 bases, with 10 bases between them. The CDR3 length is 14 residues. The CDR3 is CASSLEQGIGELFF. The CDR3 bases are TGTGCCAGCAGTTTAGAACAGGGTATCGGGGAGCTGTTTTTT.

This clonotype was seen only a few times. J is TRBJ1-1 and V is TRBV18; D is undetermined. Germline loops: CDR1 KGHSH, CDR2 LQKENI. This CDR3 is built from 13 residues. V was trimmed by 3 bases and J by 8 bases, leaving 13 bases between them. This CDR3 reads CASSPTGPGEAFF. Written as DNA, the CDR3 is TGTGCCAGCTCACCCACTGGCCCCGGCGAAGCTTTCTTT.

Ten or more counts support this clonotype. The V and J genes are TRBV20-1 and TRBJ1-3; D not certain. Germline lookup yields CDR1 DFQATT and CDR2 SNEGSKA (reference sequence). The V gene lost 6 bases and the J gene lost 0 bases, with 6 bases spanning the gap. The CDR3 is 12 amino acids. The CDR3, as DNA: TGCAGTGCCAGGACCTCTGGAAACACCATATATTTT. This gives the protein CSARTSGNTIYF.